The subject of this entry is one T cell receptor (beta chain). Its matching antigen is unknown. Trimming took off 6 bases at V and 8 bases at J, with 13 bases between the two ends. This CDR3 region has 12 residues. Germline loops: CDR1 MNHEY, CDR2 SVGAGI. The source of the sample is a study of long-term antiretroviral therapy in people with HIV. They ran version v3.0 of the immunoSEQ assay at survey level. Libraries were prepared by immunoSEQ multiplex PCR; TCRdb keeps only in-frame clonotypes and omits some of them. Of fewer than 25,000 clones listed, around 84% are singletons. The study, taken as a whole, reports: Once patients were on ART, diversity went higher but still fell short of transplant donor controls.

One or more pre-ART and two or more post-ART PBMC samples were available from each donor. The receptor's source is a man younger than 40 with HIV. The sample in question was unsorted PBMCs, obtained less than 6 years after starting antiretroviral therapy. This rearrangement joins TRBV6-5 to TRBJ1-2, with D possibly matching TRBD1 (5 bases). The CDR3 protein is CASRARGGGYTF. CDR3 coding DNA: TGTGCCAGCAGAGCAAGGGGTGGCGGCTACACCTTC.